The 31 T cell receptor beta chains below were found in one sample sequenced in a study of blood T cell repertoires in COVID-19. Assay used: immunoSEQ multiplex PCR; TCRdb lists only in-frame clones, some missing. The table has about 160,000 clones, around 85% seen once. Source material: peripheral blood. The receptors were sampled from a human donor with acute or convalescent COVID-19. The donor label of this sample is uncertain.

The CDR3 nucleotides are TGTGCCAGCAACCTAGGACACATGGGGCAAGCTTTCTTT. Translation gives CASNLGHMGQAFF. This rearrangement joins TRBV21-1 to TRBJ1-1; the DNA was not compared with TRBD1, the D call given in the table. TRBV21-1 is recorded as a pseudogene. This CDR3 spans 13 amino acids.

CDR3 sequence reads: CASSESALQDRWNTEAFF. The CDR3 coding sequence is TGCGCCAGCAGTGAGTCGGCCCTCCAGGACAGATGGAACACTGAAGCTTTCTTT. This chain links TRBV10-1 with TRBJ1-1, with D perhaps TRBD1 (6 bases). Germline V gene data show CDR1 as WNHNN and CDR2 as SYGVQD (reference sequence). V was shortened by 0 bases and J by 1 base, with 18 bases between the two germline ends. The CDR3 extends over 18 amino acids.

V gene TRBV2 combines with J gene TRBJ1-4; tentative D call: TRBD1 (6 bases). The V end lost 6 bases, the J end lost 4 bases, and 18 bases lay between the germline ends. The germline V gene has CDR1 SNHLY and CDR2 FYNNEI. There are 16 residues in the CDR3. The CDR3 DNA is TGTGCCAGCAGATCGCCTGGGGGGGCGCGTAATGAAAAACTGTTTTTT. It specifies CASRSPGGARNEKLFF.

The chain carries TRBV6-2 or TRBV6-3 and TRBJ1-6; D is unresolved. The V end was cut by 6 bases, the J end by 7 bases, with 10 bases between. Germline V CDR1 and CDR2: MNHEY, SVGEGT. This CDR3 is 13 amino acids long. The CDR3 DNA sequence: TGTGCCAGCAGCCCTAACACCAATTCACCCCTCCACTTT. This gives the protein CASSPNTNSPLHF.

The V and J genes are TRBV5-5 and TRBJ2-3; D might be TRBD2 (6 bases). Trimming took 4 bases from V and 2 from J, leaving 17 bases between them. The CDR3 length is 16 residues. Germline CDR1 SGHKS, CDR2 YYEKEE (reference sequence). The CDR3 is CASSPRPAGNTDTQYF. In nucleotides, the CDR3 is TGTGCCAGCAGCCCGAGGCCCGCGGGGAACACAGATACGCAGTATTTT.

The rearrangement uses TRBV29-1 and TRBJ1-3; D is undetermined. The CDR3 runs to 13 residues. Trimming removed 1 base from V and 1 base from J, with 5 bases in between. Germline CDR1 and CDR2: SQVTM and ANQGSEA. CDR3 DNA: TGCAGCGTTGAAGTAAATTCTGGAAACACCATATATTTT. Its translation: CSVEVNSGNTIYF. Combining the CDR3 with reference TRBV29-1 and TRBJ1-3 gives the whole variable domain SAVISQKPSRDICQRGTSLTIQCQVDSQVTMMFWYRQQPGQSLTLIATANQGSEATYESGFVIDKFPISRPNLTFSTLTVSNMSPEDSSIYLCSVEVNSGNTIYFGEGSWLTVV.

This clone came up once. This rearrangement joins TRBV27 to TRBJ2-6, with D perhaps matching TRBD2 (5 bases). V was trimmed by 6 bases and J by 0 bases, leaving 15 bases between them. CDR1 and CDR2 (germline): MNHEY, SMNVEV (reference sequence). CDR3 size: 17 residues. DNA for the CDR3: TGTGCCAGCAGAGTTCTAGGACTGAACTCTGGGGCCAACGTCCTGACTTTC. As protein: CASRVLGLNSGANVLTF.

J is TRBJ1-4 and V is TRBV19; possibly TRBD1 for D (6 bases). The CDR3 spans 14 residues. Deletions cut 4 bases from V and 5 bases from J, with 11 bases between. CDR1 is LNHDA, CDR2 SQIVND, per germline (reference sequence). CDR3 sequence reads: CASSTDRKNEKLFF. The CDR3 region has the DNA TGTGCCAGTAGTACCGACAGGAAGAATGAAAAACTGTTTTTT. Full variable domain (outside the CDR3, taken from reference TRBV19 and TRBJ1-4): DGGITQSPKYLFRKEGQNVTLSCEQNLNHDAMYWYRQDPGQGLRLIYYSQIVNDFQKGDIAEGYSVSREKKESFPLTVTSAQKNPTAFYLCASSTDRKNEKLFFGSGTQLSVL.

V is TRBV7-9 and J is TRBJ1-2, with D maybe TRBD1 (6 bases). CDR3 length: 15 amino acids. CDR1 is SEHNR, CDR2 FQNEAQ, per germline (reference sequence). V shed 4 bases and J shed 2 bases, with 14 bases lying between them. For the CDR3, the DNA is TGTGCCAGCAGCTCACAGGGAAAAAGCAACTATGGCTACACCTTC. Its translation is CASSSQGKSNYGYTF.

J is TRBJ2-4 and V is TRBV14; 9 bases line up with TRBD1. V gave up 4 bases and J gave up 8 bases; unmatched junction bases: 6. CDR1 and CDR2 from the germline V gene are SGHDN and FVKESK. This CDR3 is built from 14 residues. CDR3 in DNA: TGTGCCAGCAGCCCAGGGACAGGGACTTACATTCAGTACTTC. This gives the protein CASSPGTGTYIQYF.

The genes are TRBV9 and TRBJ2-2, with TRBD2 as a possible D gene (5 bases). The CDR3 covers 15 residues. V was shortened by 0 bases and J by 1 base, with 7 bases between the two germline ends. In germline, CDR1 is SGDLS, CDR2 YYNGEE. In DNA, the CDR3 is TGTGCCAGCAGCGTAGAAGGACTGAACACCGGGGAGCTGTTTTTT. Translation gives CASSVEGLNTGELFF.

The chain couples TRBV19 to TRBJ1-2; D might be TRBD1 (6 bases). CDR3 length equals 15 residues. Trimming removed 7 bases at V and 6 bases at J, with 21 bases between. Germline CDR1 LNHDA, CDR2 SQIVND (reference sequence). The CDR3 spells CASTYSRQAGNGYTF. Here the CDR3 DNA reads TGTGCCAGTACCTACTCTAGACAGGCTGGGAATGGCTACACCTTC.

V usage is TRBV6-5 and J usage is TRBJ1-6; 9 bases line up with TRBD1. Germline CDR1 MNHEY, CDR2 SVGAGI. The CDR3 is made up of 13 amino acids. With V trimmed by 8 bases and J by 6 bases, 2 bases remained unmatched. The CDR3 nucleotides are TGTGCCAGCTCGGGACAGGGTAATTCACCCCTCCACTTT. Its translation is CASSGQGNSPLHF.

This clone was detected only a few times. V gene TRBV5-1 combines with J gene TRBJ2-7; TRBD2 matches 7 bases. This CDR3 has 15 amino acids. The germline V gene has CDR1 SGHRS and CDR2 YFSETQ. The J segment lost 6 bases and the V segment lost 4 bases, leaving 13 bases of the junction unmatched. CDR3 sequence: CASSGAGLRTLEQYF. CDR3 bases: TGCGCCAGCAGCGGCGCGGGACTAAGAACCCTCGAGCAGTACTTC.

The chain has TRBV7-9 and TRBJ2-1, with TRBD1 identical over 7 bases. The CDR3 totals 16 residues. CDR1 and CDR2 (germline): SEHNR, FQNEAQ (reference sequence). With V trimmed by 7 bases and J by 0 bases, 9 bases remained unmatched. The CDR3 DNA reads TGTGCCAGCACCACACAGGGGAGTGGCTCCTACAATGAGCAGTTCTTC. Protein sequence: CASTTQGSGSYNEQFF.

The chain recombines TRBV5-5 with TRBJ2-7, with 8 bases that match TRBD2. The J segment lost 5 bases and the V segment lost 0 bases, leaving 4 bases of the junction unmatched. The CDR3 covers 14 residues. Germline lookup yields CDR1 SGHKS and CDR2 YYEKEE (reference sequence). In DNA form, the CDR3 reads TGTGCCAGCAGCTTGGCCGGGACTAGAAACGAGCAGTACTTC. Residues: CASSLAGTRNEQYF.

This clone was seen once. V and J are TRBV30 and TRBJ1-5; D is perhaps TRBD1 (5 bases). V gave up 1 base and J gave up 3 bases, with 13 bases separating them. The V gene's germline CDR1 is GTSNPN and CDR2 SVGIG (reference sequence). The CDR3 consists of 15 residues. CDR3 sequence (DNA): TGTGCCTGGAGTGGGGCAGGGTCTGCCAATCAGCCCCAGCATTTT. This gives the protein CAWSGAGSANQPQHF. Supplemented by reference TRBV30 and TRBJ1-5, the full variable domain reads SQTIHQWPATLVQPVGSPLSLECTVEGTSNPNLYWYRQAAGRGLQLLFYSVGIGQISSEVPQNLSASRPQDRQFILSSKKLLLSDSGFYLCAWSGAGSANQPQHFGDGTRLSIL.

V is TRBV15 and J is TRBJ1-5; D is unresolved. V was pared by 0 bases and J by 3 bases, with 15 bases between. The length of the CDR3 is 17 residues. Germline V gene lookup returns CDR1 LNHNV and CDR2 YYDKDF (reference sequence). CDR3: CATSRDRFSFANQPQHF. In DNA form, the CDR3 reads TGTGCCACCAGCAGAGATCGTTTCAGTTTTGCCAATCAGCCCCAGCATTTT.

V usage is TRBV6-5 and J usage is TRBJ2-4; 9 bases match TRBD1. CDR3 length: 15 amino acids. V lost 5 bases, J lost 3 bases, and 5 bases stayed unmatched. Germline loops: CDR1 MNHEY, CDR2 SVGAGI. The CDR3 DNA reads TGTGCCAGCAGTCACAGGGACAGGGTCAAAAACATTCAGTACTTC. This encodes CASSHRDRVKNIQYF.

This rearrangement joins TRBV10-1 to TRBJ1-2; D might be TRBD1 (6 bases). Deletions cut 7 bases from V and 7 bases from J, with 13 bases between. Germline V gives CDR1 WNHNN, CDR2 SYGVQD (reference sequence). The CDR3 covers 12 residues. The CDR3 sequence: CASTPGVSGYTF. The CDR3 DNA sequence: TGCGCCAGCACCCCAGGGGTAAGTGGCTACACCTTC.

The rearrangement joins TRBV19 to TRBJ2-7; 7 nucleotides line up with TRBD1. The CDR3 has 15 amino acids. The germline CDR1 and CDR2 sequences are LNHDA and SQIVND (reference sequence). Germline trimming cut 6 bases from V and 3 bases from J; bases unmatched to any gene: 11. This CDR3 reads CASRVDRDPIYEQYF. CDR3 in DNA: TGTGCCAGTAGAGTTGACAGGGACCCTATCTACGAGCAGTACTTC.

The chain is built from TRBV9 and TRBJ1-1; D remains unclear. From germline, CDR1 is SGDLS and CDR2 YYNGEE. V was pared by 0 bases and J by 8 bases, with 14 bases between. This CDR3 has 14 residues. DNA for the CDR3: TGTGCCAGCAGCGTAGCGAACGAGGTAGGAGAAGCTTTCTTT. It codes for CASSVANEVGEAFF.

CDR3 in amino acids: CAWSVPPKWGTGSEQFF. The CDR3 region has the DNA TGTGCCTGGAGTGTACCTCCCAAGTGGGGTACAGGTAGTGAGCAGTTCTTC. The rearrangement joins TRBV30 to TRBJ2-1; a possible D gene is TRBD1 (5 bases). V was cut by 0 bases and J by 9 bases, with 24 bases left in between. The CDR3 runs 17 residues. Germline CDR1 and CDR2: GTSNPN and SVGIG (reference sequence).

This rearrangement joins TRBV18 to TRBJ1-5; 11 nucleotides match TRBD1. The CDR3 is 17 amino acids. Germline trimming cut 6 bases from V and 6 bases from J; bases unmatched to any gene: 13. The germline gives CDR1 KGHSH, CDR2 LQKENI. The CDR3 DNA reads TGTGCCAGCTCCCCCGGGACAGGGGGAAGGAAGAGTCAGCCCCAGCATTTT. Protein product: CASSPGTGGRKSQPQHF.

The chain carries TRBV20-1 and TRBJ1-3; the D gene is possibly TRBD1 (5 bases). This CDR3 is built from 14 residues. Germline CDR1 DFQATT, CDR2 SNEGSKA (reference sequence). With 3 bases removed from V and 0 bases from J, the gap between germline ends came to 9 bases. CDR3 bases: TGCAGTGCTAGTGTCGGGGGCTCTGGAAACACCATATATTTT. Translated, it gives CSASVGGSGNTIYF.

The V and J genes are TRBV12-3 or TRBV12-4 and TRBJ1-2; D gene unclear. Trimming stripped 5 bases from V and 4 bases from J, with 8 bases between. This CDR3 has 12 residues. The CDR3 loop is CASSPHGYGYTF. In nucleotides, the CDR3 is TGTGCCAGCAGTCCTCACGGCTATGGCTACACCTTC.

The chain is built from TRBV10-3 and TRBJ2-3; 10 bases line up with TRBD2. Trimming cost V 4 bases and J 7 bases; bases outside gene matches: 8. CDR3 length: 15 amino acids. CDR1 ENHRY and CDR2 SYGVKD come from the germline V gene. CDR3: CAISGASGGTNTQYF. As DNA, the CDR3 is TGTGCCATCAGTGGGGCTAGCGGGGGCACGAATACGCAGTATTTT.

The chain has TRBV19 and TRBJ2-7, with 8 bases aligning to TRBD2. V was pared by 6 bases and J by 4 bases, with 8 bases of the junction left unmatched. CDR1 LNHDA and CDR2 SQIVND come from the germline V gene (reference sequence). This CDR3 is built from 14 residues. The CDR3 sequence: CASRPGGAGYEQYF. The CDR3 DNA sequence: TGTGCCAGTAGGCCCGGGGGGGCAGGTTACGAGCAGTACTTC. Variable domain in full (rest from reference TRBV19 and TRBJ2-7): DGGITQSPKYLFRKEGQNVTLSCEQNLNHDAMYWYRQDPGQGLRLIYYSQIVNDFQKGDIAEGYSVSREKKESFPLTVTSAQKNPTAFYLCASRPGGAGYEQYFGPGTRLTVT.

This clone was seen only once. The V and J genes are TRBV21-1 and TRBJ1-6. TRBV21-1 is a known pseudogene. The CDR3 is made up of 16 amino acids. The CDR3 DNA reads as TGTGCCAGCAGCAAAATTTACGGGAGGGAGAATTCACCCCTCCACTTT. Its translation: CASSKIYGRENSPLHF.

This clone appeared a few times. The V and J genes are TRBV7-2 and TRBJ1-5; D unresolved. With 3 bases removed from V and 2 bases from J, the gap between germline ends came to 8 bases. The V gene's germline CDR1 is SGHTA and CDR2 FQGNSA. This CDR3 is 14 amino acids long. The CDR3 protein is CASSFSRGNQPQHF. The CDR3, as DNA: TGTGCCAGCAGCTTTTCCCGCGGCAATCAGCCCCAGCATTTT.

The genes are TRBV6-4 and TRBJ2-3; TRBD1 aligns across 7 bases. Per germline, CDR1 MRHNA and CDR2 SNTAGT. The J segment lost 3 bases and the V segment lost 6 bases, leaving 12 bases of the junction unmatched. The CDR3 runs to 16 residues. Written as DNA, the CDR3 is TGTGCCAGCAGCATAAGGGACAGCCCTTCGACAGATACGCAGTATTTT. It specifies CASSIRDSPSTDTQYF.